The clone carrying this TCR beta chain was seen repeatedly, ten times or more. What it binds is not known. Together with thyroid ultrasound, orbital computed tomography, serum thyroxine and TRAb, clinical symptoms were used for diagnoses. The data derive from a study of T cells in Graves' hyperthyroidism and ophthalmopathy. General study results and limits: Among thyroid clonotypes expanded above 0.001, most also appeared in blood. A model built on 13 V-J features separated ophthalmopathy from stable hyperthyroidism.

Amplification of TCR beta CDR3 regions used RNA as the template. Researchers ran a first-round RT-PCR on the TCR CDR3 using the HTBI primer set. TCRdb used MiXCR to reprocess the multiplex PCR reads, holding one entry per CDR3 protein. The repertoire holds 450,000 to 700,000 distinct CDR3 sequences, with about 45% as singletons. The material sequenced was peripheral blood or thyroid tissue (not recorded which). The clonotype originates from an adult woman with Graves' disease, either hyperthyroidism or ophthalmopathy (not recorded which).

The CDR3 nucleotides read TGTGCCAGCAGTTTCAGGGACAGTAGCAATCAGCCCCAGCATTTT. This codes for CASSFRDSSNQPQHF. J is TRBJ1-5 and V is TRBV12-3 or TRBV12-4; 7 bases align to TRBD1. V dropped 3 bases and J dropped 0; count of bases not matched to a gene: 2. CDR3 length: 15 amino acids.